Shown below are 5 T cell receptor beta chains from a single sample sequenced in a study of regulatory T cells in long-lasting Graves disease. The sample's time point: newly diagnosed GD, antithyroid drugs for less than 3 months. PBMC-extracted RNA yielded the TCR library. Relying on iRepertoire HTBI primers and Arm-PCR of CDR3 regions, the team built TCR beta libraries. In TCRdb, the multiplex PCR reads were re-called with MiXCR into one record per CDR3 protein. The repertoire consists of about 360,000 distinct CDR3 sequences, with around 15% occurring once and the leading ten covering around 21%. Another study also made use of these data, one on T cells in Graves' hyperthyroidism and ophthalmopathy.

The specimen comprised peripheral blood mononuclear cells (PBMCs), sampled at new diagnosis, from a patient treated with antithyroid drugs. All receptors derive from a woman in her late teens or twenties with Graves disease.

This clonotype was seen many times. The V call is TRBV28, the J call TRBJ2-1; tentative D call: TRBD1 (7 bases). The CDR3 is 14 residues long. Trimming pared 9 bases from V and 1 base from J, leaving 13 bases between. The germline CDR1 and CDR2 sequences are MDHEN and SYDVKM. CDR3 residues: CASRGDSSYNEQFF. CDR3 nucleotides: TGTGCCAGTCGCGGGGACAGTTCCTACAATGAGCAGTTCTTC.

The J gene is TRBJ2-5, the V gene TRBV7-9; 10 bases map to TRBD1. J gave up 5 bases and V 5 bases, and 8 bases lay outside the gene matches. CDR3 size: 15 residues. Germline CDR1 SEHNR, CDR2 FQNEAQ (reference sequence). The CDR3: CASSPGTGAGETQYF. The CDR3, as DNA: TGTGCCAGCAGCCCTGGGACAGGGGCAGGGGAGACCCAGTACTTC.

This clonotype was picked up a small number of times. This sequence joins TRBV10-2 and TRBJ2-7; 7 nucleotides align to TRBD1. The junction had 11 bases not matched to a gene; V was cut back by 7 bases and J by 2 bases. The CDR3 loop spans 15 amino acids. Germline V gene data show CDR1 as WSHSY and CDR2 as SAAADI. Written as DNA, the CDR3 is TGCGCCAGCACTAAGACAGGGATTTCCACCTACGAGCAGTACTTC. Its protein is CASTKTGISTYEQYF.

The chain links TRBV7-9 to TRBJ2-7; 13 bases are shared with TRBD2. V lost 4 bases and J lost 11; bases outside the gene matches: 2. CDR1 is SEHNR and CDR2 is FQNEAQ in the germline V gene (reference sequence). This CDR3 spans 12 amino acids. In DNA, the CDR3 is TGTGCCAGCAGCTCCGGACTAGCGGGAGAGTACTTC. It yields the protein CASSSGLAGEYF.

This clonotype was observed at least ten times. V and J are TRBV11-2 and TRBJ2-3; 8 bases fit TRBD2. The trim removed 6 bases at V and 1 base at J, leaving 15 bases unmatched. Germline CDR1 is SGHAT and CDR2 is FQNNGV. The length of the CDR3 is 18 residues. The CDR3, as DNA: TGTGCCAGCAGGTCAGAGGCGTTGGGACTAGGAGGCACAGATACGCAGTATTTT. Encoded protein: CASRSEALGLGGTDTQYF. Supplemented by reference TRBV11-2 and TRBJ2-3, the full variable domain reads EAGVAQSPRYKIIEKRQSVAFWCNPISGHATLYWYQQILGQGPKLLIQFQNNGVVDDSQLPKDRFSAERLKGVDSTLKIQPAKLEDSAVYLCASRSEALGLGGTDTQYFGPGTRLTVL.